The rows below give T cell receptor beta chains drawn from one sample of a study of shared clonotypes between healthy human individuals. Sequenced by immunoSEQ multiplex PCR; TCRdb stores in-frame clones only, minus some. The sample lists hundreds of thousands of clones; 85% to 95% were seen once. The sample taken for sequencing was naive CD8+ T cells sorted from blood. The receptors derive from a man between 25 and 39 years old in good health. Both conserved end residues are part of each CDR3. A D gene is named only where the DNA matches it firmly. Clone size is stated in some rows and not others, as once, few, many or a class when expanded.

>NA|TRBJ2-7|13|NA|TRBV25-1
TGTGCCAGCAGTTCGGATATGAACTACGAGCAGTACTTC
CASSSDMNYEQYF
>few|TRBJ2-7|15|NA|TRBV4-1
TGCGCCAGCAGCCAAGGGAGGGCAGGGGTGCACGAGCAGTACTTC
CASSQGRAGVHEQYF
>NA|TRBJ2-1|15|TRBD1|TRBV30
TGTGCCTGGGCCACGACAGGGGGTACCTACAATGAGCAGTTCTTC
CAWATTGGTYNEQFF
>once|TRBJ2-1|16|TRBD1|TRBV9
TGTGCCAGCAGCGTAGGAACAGGGGGCTCCATTGATGAGCAGTTCTTC
CASSVGTGGSIDEQFF
>NA|TRBJ1-5|13|NA|TRBV10-3
TGTGCCATCAGTGAGATGCAGCATCAGCCCCAGCATTTT
CAISEMQHQPQHF
>NA|TRBJ1-1|14|NA|TRBV7-2
TGTGCCAGCAGCTTCCGGGCTGCCCACACTGAAGCTTTCTTT
CASSFRAAHTEAFF
>NA|TRBJ2-1|14|TRBD1|TRBV9
TGTGCCAGCAGCGTAGAGCCAGGGGGAAATGAGCAGTTCTTC
CASSVEPGGNEQFF
>once|TRBJ1-4|18|NA|TRBV9
TGTGCCAGCAGCGTATCTCGGGGCAATGGGGGGGATGGTGAAAAACTGTTTTTT
CASSVSRGNGGDGEKLFF
>NA|TRBJ2-1|14|TRBD1|TRBV11-3
TGTGCCAGCAGCGACCGGGACAGGGATAGTGAGCAGTTCTTC
CASSDRDRDSEQFF
>NA|TRBJ1-1|13|NA|TRBV7-9
TGTGCCAGCAGCTCCGCGGTGAACACTGAAGCTTTCTTT
CASSSAVNTEAFF
>once|TRBJ2-1|15|TRBD2|TRBV7-6
TGTGCCAGCAGCTTAGAACTAGCGACCTACAATGAGCAGTTCTTC
CASSLELATYNEQFF
>NA|TRBJ1-5|15|TRBD1|TRBV10-3
TGTGCCATCAGTAGGACAGGGAGCGGCAATCAGCCCCAGCATTTT
CAISRTGSGNQPQHF
>NA|TRBJ2-7|16|TRBD1|TRBV6-5
TGTGCCAGCAGTTACACCGGGGCAGGGGGTCCCCACGAGCAGTACTTC
CASSYTGAGGPHEQYF
>NA|TRBJ2-5|13|NA|TRBV29-1
TGCAGCGTTGAAGATCCGTGGGTCGAGACCCAGTACTTC
CSVEDPWVETQYF
>once|TRBJ2-1|16|TRBD2|TRBV9
TGTGCCAGCAGCGTAGGGGGTAGCGGGAGAGTCGATGAGCAGTTCTTC
CASSVGGSGRVDEQFF
>NA|TRBJ2-3|14|NA|TRBV2
TGTGCCAGCGAACCAGGGCAAAACACAGATACGCAGTATTTT
CASEPGQNTDTQYF
>NA|TRBJ2-1|15|NA|TRBV28
TGTGCCAGCAGTTTACCCGACGGATCCTACAATGAGCAGTTCTTC
CASSLPDGSYNEQFF
>NA|TRBJ2-7|15|NA|TRBV7-2
TGTGCCAGCAGCTTAGGGCGGGGTTACTCCTACGAGCAGTACTTC
CASSLGRGYSYEQYF